Shown below are 21 T cell receptor beta chains from a single sample sequenced in a study of breast tumors, draining lymph nodes, adjacent tissues. Breast cancer patients provided tissue from their axillary draining lymph nodes. MiXCR, applied by TCRdb to the multiplex PCR reads, yields one record per CDR3 protein. Among about 100,000 distinct CDR3 sequences listed, around 21% were seen once. Sequences were obtained from axillary lymph node tissue. These receptors all stem from a female donor with breast cancer. Some clones in this sample may be carry-over from other donors' samples.

Worth noting for this clonotype: A clone one base away is much larger, so this may be a read error. The CDR3 protein is CASSQTNYEQHF. CDR3 DNA sequence: TGTGCCAGCAGCCAAACGAATTACGAGCAGCACTTC. V and J are TRBV3-1 and TRBJ2-7; D uncertain. Germline CDR1 is LGHDT and CDR2 is YNNKEL (reference sequence). The CDR3 length is 12 residues.

This clonotype was detected ten times or more. The rearrangement links TRBV7-9 to TRBJ2-3, with D tentatively TRBD2 (5 bases). Trimming removed 4 bases from V and 0 bases from J, with 11 bases in between. The CDR3 is 15 amino acids. Per germline, CDR1 SEHNR and CDR2 FQNEAQ (reference sequence). The CDR3 DNA is TGTGCCAGCAGCTCGGCGGGCCTTAGCACAGATACGCAGTATTTT. It encodes CASSSAGLSTDTQYF.

This clonotype was found many times. The CDR3 reads CASSQEGGRNYGYTF. For the CDR3, the DNA is TGTGCCAGCAGCCAGGAGGGGGGGCGCAACTATGGCTACACCTTC. The chain couples TRBV4-2 to TRBJ1-2, with D perhaps TRBD1 (6 bases). Germline-derived CDR1 and CDR2 are LGHNA and YNFKEQ. Trimming pared 3 bases from V and 2 bases from J, leaving 13 bases between. The CDR3 is made up of 15 amino acids.

Only one count was recorded for this clonotype. The chain uses TRBV27 and TRBJ2-1, with 8 bases matching TRBD1. The CDR3 extends over 17 amino acids. The V and J ends lost 1 base and 0 bases, in that order; junction bases with no gene match: 5. Germline-derived CDR1 and CDR2 are MNHEY and SMNVEV (reference sequence). The CDR3 here is CASSLFPGGSSYNEQFF. The CDR3, as DNA: TGTGCCAGCAGTTTATTTCCAGGGGGCAGCTCCTACAATGAGCAGTTCTTC.

This clonotype was detected only once. With a much larger clone just one base away, this may be a read error. It is likely a read error, because the conserved phenylalanine at the end of the CDR3 is missing. CDR3 in DNA: TGTGCCAGCAGTCCCAGCGGGGAGGCCTACGAGCAGTACTCC. Encoded protein: CASSPSGEAYEQYS. The chain combines TRBV27 with TRBJ2-7; 7 bases align to TRBD2. Unmatched junction bases numbered 6, after V lost 5 bases and J lost 2 bases. Germline CDR1 MNHEY, CDR2 SMNVEV (reference sequence). The CDR3 has 14 amino acids.

This clonotype was counted ten times or more. The chain uses TRBV20-1 and TRBJ2-7; D gene uncertain. Deletions cut 6 bases from V and 3 bases from J, with 12 bases between. The CDR3 runs 12 residues. From germline, CDR1 is DFQATT and CDR2 SNEGSKA (reference sequence). The CDR3 sequence is CSATPGLYEQYF. The CDR3 nucleotides read TGCAGTGCGACCCCGGGCCTCTACGAGCAGTACTTC.

This clonotype has ten or more counts. V gene TRBV6-1 combines with J gene TRBJ2-7, with a tentative D call TRBD2 (5 bases). This CDR3 contains 12 residues. Germline assignment: CDR1 MNHNS and CDR2 SASEGT. Trimming took 8 bases from V and 0 from J, leaving 8 bases between them. CDR3 region: CASLGSSYEQYF. The CDR3 bases are TGTGCCAGCTTGGGGAGCTCCTACGAGCAGTACTTC.

This clonotype was seen many times. J is TRBJ1-4 and V is TRBV5-4; 8 bases fit TRBD1. J was trimmed by 7 bases and V by 6 bases; bases with no gene match: 8. This CDR3 spans 14 amino acids. In germline, CDR1 is SGHNT, CDR2 YYREEE (reference sequence). The CDR3 DNA reads TGTGCCAGCACCAACGGACAGGGAGGTGAAAAACTGTTTTTT. It translates to CASTNGQGGEKLFF.

The table lists this clonotype with a count of one. The chain carries TRBV5-4 and TRBJ1-1; D is uncertain. Trimming pared 4 bases from V and 6 bases from J, leaving 19 bases between. The CDR3 is 15 residues long. The germline CDR1 and CDR2 sequences are SGHNT and YYREEE (reference sequence). The CDR3 DNA follows: TGTGCCAGCAGCCAAACCACCGCGGGTTCTTCTGAAGCTTTCTTT. The encoded protein is CASSQTTAGSSEAFF.

This clonotype has a handful of counts. CDR3 nucleotide sequence: TGTGCCAGCAATAGGGATGGAGAAAAACTGTTTTTT. Translated: CASNRDGEKLFF. The chain is built from TRBV6-1 and TRBJ1-4; D is uncertain. The CDR3 sequence is 12 residues long. Trimming took 7 bases from V and 8 from J, leaving 11 bases between them. The germline gives CDR1 MNHNS, CDR2 SASEGT.

In the case of this clonotype: Since a much larger clone is just one base distant, this may be a read error. The chain uses TRBV7-9 and TRBJ2-5, with D perhaps TRBD2 (7 bases). The CDR3 has 14 amino acids. Germline CDR1 SEHNR, CDR2 FQNEAQ (reference sequence). CDR3 sequence: CASSKGGAREAQYF. The CDR3 DNA reads TGTGCCAGCAGCAAGGGGGGGGCACGAGAGGCCCAGTACTTC.

This clonotype was seen more than once but under ten times. The V call is TRBV27, the J call TRBJ2-1; D remains ambiguous. The CDR3 extends over 13 amino acids. Germline assignment: CDR1 MNHEY and CDR2 SMNVEV (reference sequence). The germline V and J ends were trimmed by 2 bases and 10 bases, with 12 bases remaining between them. CDR3 residues: CASSLVALGEQFF. Here the CDR3 DNA reads TGTGCCAGCAGTTTAGTGGCCCTGGGGGAGCAGTTCTTC.

This clonotype was counted ten times or more. This chain uses TRBV5-1 with TRBJ1-4, with no clear D. Per germline, CDR1 SGHRS and CDR2 YFSETQ. This CDR3 is built from 15 residues. V lost 4 bases and J 0 bases, leaving 10 bases between the germline ends. CDR3 amino acids: CASSLAQPTNEKLFF. In DNA, the CDR3 is TGCGCCAGCAGCCTGGCTCAACCAACTAATGAAAAACTGTTTTTT.

Comments on this clonotype: This sequence may be a read error, since a much larger clone differs from it by one base. V usage is TRBV9 and J usage is TRBJ2-1; 12 bases are shared with TRBD2. This CDR3 has 16 amino acids. The V gene's germline CDR1 is SGDLS and CDR2 YYNGEE. The CDR3 loop reads CASSVASTSGRYEQLF. DNA for the CDR3: TGTGCCAGCAGCGTAGCTAGCACTAGCGGGAGGTATGAGCAGCTCTTC. Looking up the rest from reference TRBV9 and TRBJ2-1 gives the full variable domain: DSGVTQTPKHLITATGQRVTLRCSPRSGDLSVYWYQQSLDQGLQFLIQYYNGEERAKGNILERFSAQQFPDLHSELNLSSLELGDSALYFCASSVASTSGRYEQLFGPGTRLTVL.

This clonotype has only a few counts. J is TRBJ1-5 and V is TRBV6-5, with a weak D call TRBD1 (6 bases). Looked up from germline, CDR1 is MNHEY and CDR2 is SVGAGI. The CDR3 extends over 13 amino acids. Trimming stripped 10 bases from V and 6 bases from J, with 16 bases between. The CDR3: CATGQGLGQPQHF. The CDR3 nucleotides read TGTGCCACCGGGCAGGGGTTGGGTCAGCCCCAGCATTTT.

The table lists this clonotype with many counts. The rearrangement uses TRBV6-5 and TRBJ1-5; D might be TRBD1 (5 bases). This CDR3 has 14 residues. Germline CDR1 and CDR2: MNHEY and SVGAGI. Trimming removed 0 bases at V and 7 bases at J, with 10 bases between. The CDR3 DNA follows: TGTGCCAGCAGTTACTCAATGGGGGGGCAGCCCCAGCATTTT. It codes for CASSYSMGGQPQHF.

This clonotype was observed many times. The rearrangement uses TRBV10-2 and TRBJ1-2, with D possibly being TRBD1 (5 bases). Trimming took off 6 bases at V and 5 bases at J, with 10 bases between the two ends. Germline V gene lookup returns CDR1 WSHSY and CDR2 SAAADI. This CDR3 comprises 12 residues. The CDR3 region has the DNA TGCGCCAGCAGGGGGACTGCATATGGCTACACCTTC. Amino acid sequence: CASRGTAYGYTF.

V and J are TRBV28 and TRBJ2-5; TRBD1 agrees at 7 bases. CDR1 MDHEN and CDR2 SYDVKM come from the germline V gene. V was clipped by 6 bases and J by 1 base; unmatched bases: 2. This CDR3 is 13 amino acids long. The CDR3 DNA reads as TGTGCCAGCAGGACAGGGACCCAAGAGACCCAGTACTTC. Its translation: CASRTGTQETQYF.

In its sample, this clonotype was seen many times. The chain couples TRBV4-1 to TRBJ1-5; D uncertain. V was pared by 2 bases and J by 0 bases, with 14 bases between. The CDR3 spans 17 residues. CDR1 is MGHRA and CDR2 is YSYEKL in the germline V gene. The CDR3 reads CASSQPPGIYSNQPQHF. The CDR3, as DNA: TGCGCCAGCAGCCAACCTCCCGGGATTTATAGCAATCAGCCCCAGCATTTT.

This chain links TRBV4-1 with TRBJ2-5; 8 bases align to TRBD2. V gave up 4 bases and J gave up 4 bases; unmatched junction bases: 11. Germline V gives CDR1 MGHRA, CDR2 YSYEKL. There are 16 residues in the CDR3. DNA for the CDR3: TGCGCCAGCAGCCGAAAATCCGGGGGGGCGGGAGAGACCCAGTACTTC. It specifies CASSRKSGGAGETQYF.

The genes are TRBV2 and TRBJ1-1; 7 nucleotides match TRBD1. CDR3 length: 12 amino acids. Germline values: CDR1 SNHLY, CDR2 FYNNEI. The V segment lost 8 bases and the J segment 10 bases; nucleotides outside the gene matches: 10. In DNA form, the CDR3 reads TGTGCCAGCTCCGGGACAGTCAAGGGAGCTTTCTTT. Translating gives CASSGTVKGAFF.